Listed below are T cell receptor beta chains from one sample, sequenced in a study of CD8 T cells in Susac syndrome. In TCRdb, the immunoSEQ multiplex PCR reads were re-called with MiXCR into one record per CDR3 protein. The sample contains under 150,000 distinct CDR3 sequences, 95% of which appear only once. The specimen was CD4+ T cells from PBMCs. The receptor source for this set is a human donor with Susac syndrome. Each CDR3 is given with its conserved first and last residue. A D gene is named only where the DNA matches it firmly. Part of the rows lack a size; the others show once, few, many or a class for expanded clones.

>-|TRBJ2-7|TRBV20-1|TRBD1
CSAGRTGTYEQYF
TGCAGTGCTGGGAGGACAGGGACCTACGAGCAGTACTTC
>-|TRBJ2-5|TRBV20-1|TRBD1
CSARAPEGAVETQYF
TGCAGTGCTAGAGCCCCTGAGGGGGCGGTGGAGACCCAGTACTTC
>-|TRBJ2-5|TRBV29-1|-
CSVGRWGETQYF
TGCAGCGTTGGTCGGTGGGGAGAGACCCAGTACTTC
>-|TRBJ1-5|TRBV7-2|-
CASSFDFGNQPQHF
TGTGCCAGCAGCTTCGATTTTGGAAATCAGCCCCAGCATTTT
>-|TRBJ1-2|TRBV28|-
CASRTKYIYGYTF
TGTGCCAGCAGAACCAAATACATCTATGGCTACACCTTC
>-|TRBJ2-1|TRBV20-1|TRBD2
CSAMVRLAANEQFF
TGCAGTGCTATGGTGCGTCTAGCGGCCAATGAGCAGTTCTTC
>-|TRBJ2-3|TRBV30|TRBD1
CAGRQGANTQYF
TGTGCCGGCCGACAGGGGGCCAATACGCAGTATTTT
>-|TRBJ1-4|TRBV30|-
CAWSLTGTENEKLFF
TGTGCCTGGAGTCTTACCGGGACTGAGAATGAAAAACTGTTTTTT
>-|TRBJ1-2|TRBV6-2/TRBV6-3|TRBD1
CASSYRGAPGQSNYGYTF
TGTGCCAGCAGTTACAGAGGTGCTCCGGGACAGAGTAACTATGGCTACACCTTC
>-|TRBJ1-1|TRBV29-1|-
CSASVTEAFF
TGCAGCGCCTCAGTAACTGAAGCTTTCTTT
>-|TRBJ1-1|TRBV5-1|-
CASSLDRAAMNTEAFF
TGCGCCAGCAGCTTGGATCGAGCAGCTATGAACACTGAAGCTTTCTTT
>-|TRBJ2-7|TRBV5-6|TRBD2
CASSQLAGGTYEQYF
TGTGCCAGCAGCCAACTAGCGGGCGGTACCTACGAGCAGTACTTC
>-|TRBJ2-2|TRBV7-2|-
CASSTTTGATGELFF
TGTGCCAGCAGCACGACGACAGGAGCCACCGGGGAGCTGTTTTTT
>-|TRBJ2-1|TRBV24-1|-
CATSDEKYNEQFF
TGTGCCACCAGTGATGAGAAATACAATGAGCAGTTCTTC
>-|TRBJ1-5|TRBV30|-
CAWSNSHQPQHF
TGTGCCTGGAGTAACTCCCATCAGCCCCAGCATTTT
>once|TRBJ2-5|TRBV20-1|-
CSAGLQETQYF
TGCAGTGCAGGGCTCCAAGAGACCCAGTACTTC
>-|TRBJ2-1|TRBV30|-
CAWSPSSPQQFF
TGTGCCTGGAGTCCAAGCAGCCCTCAGCAGTTCTTC
>-|TRBJ2-3|TRBV6-2/TRBV6-3|-
CASSFEMSTDTQYF
TGTGCCAGCAGTTTTGAAATGAGCACAGATACGCAGTATTTT
>-|TRBJ1-1|TRBV20-1|-
CSARYPGRTEAFF
TGCAGTGCTAGATATCCGGGACGGACTGAAGCTTTCTTT
>-|TRBJ2-7|TRBV20-1|TRBD2
CSVGLAGWEQYF
TGCAGTGTGGGACTAGCGGGTTGGGAGCAGTACTTC